A single sample is the source of the 20 T cell receptor beta chains below, sequenced in a study of blood T cell repertoires in COVID-19. Data came from immunoSEQ multiplex PCR; TCRdb stores just in-frame clones and leaves some out. The sample has 150,000 to 200,000 clones; under 90% are singletons. Sequencing was carried out using PBMCs or T cells enriched from blood (not recorded which). Receptors originate from a woman aged 55-70 years who had recovered from COVID-19.

The genes are TRBV18 and TRBJ2-7; tentatively, D is TRBD1 (6 bases). Germline values: CDR1 KGHSH, CDR2 LQKENI. The CDR3 has 14 residues. The ends were cut back, 1 base at V and 6 bases at J, with 13 bases in the middle. In DNA, the CDR3 is TGTGCCAGCTCACCACTGCCCCAGGGGTCCGAGCAGTACTTC. Amino acids: CASSPLPQGSEQYF.

This clone has only a few counts. CDR3 amino acids: CASSPGQDSSYEQYF. The DNA for the CDR3 is TGTGCCAGCAGCCCCGGACAGGATAGCTCCTACGAGCAGTACTTC. The chain has TRBV5-4 and TRBJ2-7; 7 bases agree with TRBD1. Germline lookup yields CDR1 SGHNT and CDR2 YYREEE (reference sequence). Unmatched junction bases numbered 7, after V lost 4 bases and J lost 0 bases. The length of the CDR3 is 15 residues.

The rearrangement joins TRBV6-6 to TRBJ1-2, with D perhaps TRBD1 (6 bases). With 2 bases removed from V and 5 bases from J, the gap between germline ends came to 18 bases. Germline V CDR1 and CDR2: MNHNY, SVGAGI (reference sequence). The CDR3 runs 16 residues. The CDR3 sequence is CASSYPSGVGEYGYTF. Here the CDR3 DNA reads TGTGCCAGCAGTTACCCCTCAGGGGTCGGAGAATATGGCTACACCTTC.

The chain recombines TRBV24-1 with TRBJ2-2; the D gene is possibly TRBD1 (5 bases). Trimming pared 2 bases from V and 4 bases from J, leaving 10 bases between. The length of the CDR3 is 15 residues. CDR1 and CDR2 (germline): KGHDR, SFDVKD. The CDR3: CATSDYRPGTGELFF. Written as DNA, the CDR3 is TGTGCCACCAGTGATTACAGGCCCGGCACCGGGGAGCTGTTTTTT.

The gene calls are TRBV19 and TRBJ1-1; D gene uncertain. The germline V gene encodes CDR1 LNHDA and CDR2 SQIVND (reference sequence). The V gene lost 0 bases and the J gene lost 4 bases, with 12 bases spanning the gap. The CDR3 is 15 residues long. This CDR3 reads CASSIEGGRGTEAFF. The DNA of the CDR3 is TGTGCCAGTAGTATAGAAGGAGGGCGGGGCACTGAAGCTTTCTTT.

CDR3 sequence: CASRFTGAAYGYTF. DNA for the CDR3: TGTGCCAGCAGGTTCACAGGGGCGGCCTATGGCTACACCTTC. The chain carries TRBV2 and TRBJ1-2; TRBD1 agrees at 7 bases. The length of the CDR3 is 14 residues. Germline V gene sequence: CDR1 SNHLY, CDR2 FYNNEI. The V segment lost 6 bases and the J segment 4 bases; nucleotides outside the gene matches: 8.

The V gene is TRBV3-1 (or the pseudogene TRBV3-2), the J gene TRBJ1-1; D not resolved. This CDR3 contains 11 residues. CDR1 is LGHDT and CDR2 is YNNKEL in the germline V gene (reference sequence). The V end lost 1 base, the J end lost 5 bases, and 2 bases lay between the germline ends. This CDR3 reads CASSQATEAFF. The DNA for the CDR3 is TGTGCCAGCAGCCAAGCGACTGAAGCTTTCTTT.

This chain uses TRBV6-5 with TRBJ1-2; D remains ambiguous. Trimming stripped 2 bases from V and 4 bases from J, with 8 bases between. Germline-derived CDR1 and CDR2 are MNHEY and SVGAGI. The CDR3 has 13 amino acids. The CDR3 is CASSYTQLYGYTF. The CDR3 DNA follows: TGTGCCAGCAGTTACACACAGCTCTATGGCTACACCTTC.

The V gene is TRBV9, the J gene TRBJ1-1; D may be TRBD1 (5 bases). V shed 4 bases and J shed 1 base, with 14 bases lying between them. The germline CDR1 and CDR2 sequences are SGDLS and YYNGEE. The CDR3 loop spans 15 amino acids. The CDR3 DNA reads as TGTGCCAGCAGCCGCCTGTTACAGGCGAACACTGAAGCTTTCTTT. Amino acids: CASSRLLQANTEAFF.

This clone was found once. J is TRBJ2-5 and V is TRBV13, with TRBD1 matching over 9 bases. Germline V gene lookup returns CDR1 PRHDT and CDR2 FYEKMQ (reference sequence). V shed 7 bases, J shed 7 bases, and the junction held 7 bases outside the gene matches. The CDR3 spans 13 residues. CDR3 sequence reads: CASTTGGGGTQYF. CDR3 in DNA: TGTGCCAGCACCACAGGGGGCGGTGGGACCCAGTACTTC.

The gene calls are TRBV11-2 and TRBJ2-3; 7 bases are shared with TRBD2. CDR1 is SGHAT and CDR2 is FQNNGV in the germline V gene. The CDR3 is made up of 14 amino acids. V gave up 4 bases and J gave up 4 bases; unmatched junction bases: 5. In DNA form, the CDR3 reads TGTGCCAGCAGCTCCTGGACTAGGCCAGATACGCAGTATTTT. This codes for CASSSWTRPDTQYF.

The chain's CDR3 is CASSLSGNTIYF. Here the CDR3 DNA reads TGTGCCAGCAGCCTTAGTGGAAACACCATATATTTT. This chain uses TRBV6-5 with TRBJ1-3; D unresolved. Germline V gives CDR1 MNHEY, CDR2 SVGAGI. The CDR3 has 12 residues. Deletions cut 6 bases from V and 3 bases from J, with 6 bases between.

The rearrangement uses TRBV5-1 and TRBJ1-2; D unclear. Germline CDR1 reads SGHRS; CDR2 reads YFSETQ. The ends were cut back, 2 bases at V and 0 bases at J, with 11 bases in the middle. This CDR3 spans 15 amino acids. CDR3 DNA: TGCGCCAGCAGCTTACCGGGATCATCTAACTATGGCTACACCTTC. Translation gives CASSLPGSSNYGYTF.

A few counts support this clone. This chain links TRBV7-2 with TRBJ2-1, with 8 bases identical to TRBD1. V lost 5 bases to trimming and J lost 6 bases; unmatched junction nucleotides: 6. The CDR3 is 14 amino acids. In germline, CDR1 is SGHTA, CDR2 FQGNSA. The CDR3 DNA follows: TGTGCCAGCAGCCCCGGACAGGGATTCAATGAGCAGTTCTTC. It encodes CASSPGQGFNEQFF.

The rearrangement joins TRBV7-2 to TRBJ2-3, with TRBD2 matching 8 bases. Germline V CDR1 and CDR2: SGHTA, FQGNSA. V was pared by 5 bases and J by 0 bases, with 10 bases of the junction left unmatched. CDR3 length equals 17 residues. The DNA for the CDR3 is TGTGCCAGCAGCCCGAACCCTGGACTAGCTAGCACAGATACGCAGTATTTT. Translation: CASSPNPGLASTDTQYF.

The chain uses TRBV6-6 and TRBJ1-1, with D maybe TRBD1 (5 bases). This CDR3 has 14 amino acids. Looked up from germline, CDR1 is MNHNY and CDR2 is SVGAGI (reference sequence). Trimming left V 4 bases short and J 3 bases short, with 12 bases between. The CDR3 DNA is TGTGCCAGCAGTTTTCAGGGTGTCGACACTGAAGCTTTCTTT. Translated, it gives CASSFQGVDTEAFF.

The CDR3 protein is CASSGRVSELNTEAFF. CDR3 nucleotides: TGTGCCAGCAGCGGCAGGGTCTCCGAGCTGAACACTGAAGCTTTCTTT. This rearrangement joins TRBV9 to TRBJ1-1; D perhaps matches TRBD1 (5 bases). Germline-derived CDR1 and CDR2 are SGDLS and YYNGEE. This CDR3 spans 16 amino acids. The V end lost 3 bases, the J end lost 0 bases, and 15 bases lay between the germline ends.

This clone was seen more than once but under ten times. V usage is TRBV6-2 or TRBV6-3 and J usage is TRBJ1-1; no reliable D call. The CDR3 is 14 amino acids. Between the trimmed V and J ends, which lost 0 bases and 11 bases, there was a span of 16 bases. Per germline, CDR1 MNHEY and CDR2 SVGEGT. CDR3 in DNA: TGTGCCAGCAGTTACTCAGACAAGCGGCGGACCGCTTTCTTT. Its protein is CASSYSDKRRTAFF.

The sample holds many counts of this clone. V is TRBV7-2 and J is TRBJ1-5; a weak D match, TRBD1 (6 bases). CDR1 is SGHTA, CDR2 FQGNSA, per germline. Between the trimmed V and J ends, which lost 4 bases and 7 bases, there was a span of 20 bases. The CDR3 has 16 residues. The CDR3 spells CASSSDSNVRGQPQHF. DNA for the CDR3: TGTGCCAGCAGCTCGGACAGTAATGTGCGGGGGCAGCCCCAGCATTTT. Drawing the rest from reference TRBV7-2 and TRBJ1-5, the complete variable domain is GAGVSQSPSNKVTEKGKDVELRCDPISGHTALYWYRQSLGQGLEFLIYFQGNSAPDKSGLPSDRFSAERTGGSVSTLTIQRTQQEDSAVYLCASSSDSNVRGQPQHFGDGTRLSIL.

The CDR3 DNA is TGTGCCACCAGTGACTCCGGGACTAGCGGGGGGTCCTACGAGCAGTACTTC. It encodes CATSDSGTSGGSYEQYF. V gene TRBV24-1 combines with J gene TRBJ2-7; TRBD2 matches 15 bases. The CDR3 sequence is 17 residues long. The germline V gene encodes CDR1 KGHDR and CDR2 SFDVKD. Trimming removed 4 bases from V and 1 base from J; junction bases left unmatched: 4.